The rows below give T cell receptor beta chains drawn from one sample of a study of blood T cell repertoires in COVID-19. Measured with immunoSEQ multiplex PCR; TCRdb has only the in-frame clones, and not every one. The sample gives about 230,000 clones, 85% to 90% of which show up once; 11% is in the top ten. The sample taken for sequencing was peripheral blood. The receptor set was obtained from a man between 45 and 60 years old with COVID-19, enrolled during active disease. Both conserved end residues are part of each CDR3. A D gene is named only where the DNA matches it firmly. Size values are once, few and many counts, or a class for expanded clones, and some rows have none.

clone size	V gene	D gene	J gene	CDR3 protein	CDR3 DNA
.	TRBV5-1	TRBD2	TRBJ2-7	CASRTSDEQYF	TGCGCCAGCAGAACTAGCGACGAGCAGTACTTC
.	TRBV7-9	TRBD2	TRBJ2-3	CASSSLQLAGGPDTQYF	TGTGCCAGCAGCTCCCTACAACTAGCGGGAGGGCCGGATACGCAGTATTTT
.	TRBV28	.	TRBJ2-7	CASSLQGLKYEQYF	TGTGCCAGCAGTTTACAGGGCCTTAAGTACGAGCAGTACTTC
.	TRBV4-2	TRBD2	TRBJ2-7	CASSQGFGTSHHEQYF	TGTGCCAGCAGCCAAGGTTTTGGGACTAGTCATCACGAGCAGTACTTC
.	TRBV2	.	TRBJ1-5	CASSEAGGESNQPQHF	TGTGCCAGCAGTGAGGCGGGGGGGGAGAGCAATCAGCCCCAGCATTTT
.	TRBV18	.	TRBJ2-2	CASSPQNTGELFF	TGTGCCAGCTCACCTCAGAACACCGGGGAGCTGTTTTTT
.	TRBV10-1	.	TRBJ2-2	CASQLGTTGELFF	TGCGCCAGCCAACTAGGGACAACCGGGGAGCTGTTTTTT
.	TRBV2	.	TRBJ2-7	CARTIQGQQYF	TGTGCCAGGACCATACAGGGCCAGCAGTACTTC
.	TRBV5-1	.	TRBJ2-3	CASSLFRGDTQYF	TGCGCCAGCAGCTTGTTTAGGGGTGATACGCAGTATTTT
few	TRBV3-1/TRBV3-2	.	TRBJ2-3	CASSFGVTDTQYF	TGTGCCAGCAGCTTCGGTGTCACAGATACGCAGTATTTT
.	TRBV2	TRBD2	TRBJ2-1	CASSVLAGGPGYEQFF	TGTGCCAGCAGTGTTCTAGCGGGAGGGCCAGGGTATGAGCAGTTCTTC
few	TRBV12-5	.	TRBJ2-1	CASGAGNYNEQFF	TGTGCTAGTGGGGCAGGGAACTACAATGAGCAGTTCTTC
.	TRBV7-3	.	TRBJ1-1	CASSLFGGPAEAFF	TGTGCCAGCAGCTTGTTTGGTGGGCCGGCTGAAGCTTTCTTT
.	TRBV28	.	TRBJ1-6	CASSHDRRPNNSPLHF	TGTGCCAGCAGCCACGACAGGCGCCCTAATAATTCACCCCTCCACTTT
.	TRBV15	.	TRBJ2-3	CATSRDRTDTQYF	TGTGCCACCAGCAGAGATCGTACAGATACGCAGTATTTT
.	TRBV10-3	TRBD2	TRBJ2-7	CAISGTSGGYEQYF	TGTGCCATCAGCGGGACTAGCGGGGGCTACGAGCAGTACTTC
.	TRBV5-1	TRBD1	TRBJ1-1	CASRSLGQSLPGNTEAFF	TGCGCCAGCAGGAGCTTGGGACAGAGTTTACCCGGGAACACTGAAGCTTTCTTT
.	TRBV9	.	TRBJ1-4	CASSHSGTSLEKLFF	TGTGCCAGCAGCCACTCCGGGACATCACTTGAAAAACTGTTTTTT
.	TRBV6-2/TRBV6-3	TRBD2	TRBJ2-2	CASSYAPLAGGRTGELFF	TGTGCCAGCAGTTATGCCCCACTAGCGGGGGGGAGGACCGGGGAGCTGTTTTTT
.	TRBV12-5	TRBD1	TRBJ2-7	CASGITGQGDHEQYF	TGTGCTAGTGGAATAACGGGACAGGGGGACCACGAGCAGTACTTC
.	TRBV30	.	TRBJ2-2	CACDRSNTGELFF	TGTGCCTGCGACAGATCGAACACCGGGGAGCTGTTTTTT
once	TRBV9	.	TRBJ2-1	CASSVAGEQFF	TGTGCCAGCAGCGTAGCGGGTGAGCAGTTCTTC
.	TRBV4-2	TRBD2	TRBJ2-2	CASSLFSGGANTGELFF	TGTGCCAGCAGCCTATTTAGCGGGGGGGCGAACACCGGGGAGCTGTTTTTT